Below are 31 T cell receptor beta chains sequenced from a single sample in a study of T cells in Graves' hyperthyroidism and ophthalmopathy. Amplified regions were TCR beta CDR3 sequences from RNA transcripts. HTBI primers drove first-round RT-PCR of the TCR CDR3. From the multiplex PCR reads, TCRdb called clonotypes with MiXCR, one entry per CDR3 protein. The repertoire consists of fewer than 900,000 distinct CDR3 sequences, with roughly 15% occurring once and the leading ten covering about 8.4%. Source material: blood. The source of these receptors is a man between 18 and 35 years old with Graves' hyperthyroidism.

A note on this clonotype: Since a much larger clone is just one base distant, this may be a read error. The chain carries TRBV18 and TRBJ2-7, with D uncertain. Deletions cut 3 bases from V and 5 bases from J, with 11 bases between. Germline V CDR1 and CDR2: KGHSH, LQKENI. The CDR3 consists of 13 residues. CDR3 coding DNA: TGTGCCAGCTCACCGCTAGGCCAGGACGAGCAGTACTTC. It is translated as CASSPLGQDEQYF.

The chain is built from TRBV27 and TRBJ1-1; 10 nucleotides match TRBD1. Losses at the gene ends were 4 bases for V and 5 bases for J; bases not matched to a gene: 7. The CDR3 totals 15 residues. Germline CDR1 is MNHEY and CDR2 is SMNVEV (reference sequence). The CDR3 nucleotides are TGTGCCAGCAGTTCGCATGGACAGGGGGGGACTGAAGCTTTCTTT. Translated, it gives CASSSHGQGGTEAFF.

Many counts were recorded for this clonotype. CDR3 residues: CSAGTSGEDTQYF. In DNA form, the CDR3 reads TGCAGTGCAGGGACTAGCGGGGAAGATACGCAGTATTTT. V gene TRBV20-1 combines with J gene TRBJ2-3; TRBD2 matches 13 bases. There are 13 residues in the CDR3. Germline CDR1 DFQATT, CDR2 SNEGSKA (reference sequence). Trimming at V came to 6 bases and at J to 5 bases, leaving 2 bases not matched to a gene.

This clonotype was counted at least ten times. The V call is TRBV4-2, the J call TRBJ2-7; 9 bases match TRBD2. Germline loops: CDR1 LGHNA, CDR2 YNFKEQ. V was pared by 3 bases and J by 2 bases, with 5 bases of the junction left unmatched. This CDR3 has 15 amino acids. The chain's CDR3 is CASSHGSGSTYEQYF. CDR3 DNA sequence: TGTGCCAGCAGCCACGGTAGCGGGAGCACCTACGAGCAGTACTTC.

The chain recombines TRBV5-5 with TRBJ1-2; 10 positions agree with TRBD1. The CDR3 is made up of 16 amino acids. V dropped 4 bases and J dropped 3; count of bases not matched to a gene: 9. The germline V gene encodes CDR1 SGHKS and CDR2 YYEKEE (reference sequence). The CDR3 coding sequence is TGTGCCAGCAGCCAGCTGACAGGGGGCGAGTACTATGGCTACACCTTC. It yields the protein CASSQLTGGEYYGYTF.

This sequence joins TRBV29-1 and TRBJ2-4, with 8 bases identical to TRBD2. The V segment lost 7 bases and the J segment 8 bases; nucleotides outside the gene matches: 10. The length of the CDR3 is 13 residues. CDR1 and CDR2 (germline): SQVTM, ANQGSEA. This CDR3 is CSALPGGTDIQYF. In DNA, the CDR3 is TGCAGCGCCCTACCGGGAGGGACCGACATTCAGTACTTC.

This clonotype has at least ten counts. The chain is built from TRBV11-2 and TRBJ1-1, with D unclear. Trimming cost V 4 bases and J 7 bases, with 19 bases left between them. The CDR3 is made up of 15 amino acids. The germline gives CDR1 SGHAT, CDR2 FQNNGV. CDR3 sequence: CASSSNGVGRDEAFF. CDR3 coding DNA: TGTGCCAGCAGCTCAAACGGCGTAGGACGCGATGAAGCTTTCTTT.

The rearrangement joins TRBV20-1 to TRBJ1-5, with 8 nucleotides matching TRBD1. The CDR3 consists of 14 residues. CDR1 is DFQATT, CDR2 SNEGSKA, per germline (reference sequence). V was pared by 5 bases and J by 3 bases, with 6 bases of the junction left unmatched. In nucleotides, the CDR3 is TGCAGTGCTCTGACAGGGGCCAACAATCAGCCCCAGCATTTT. Its translation is CSALTGANNQPQHF.

This clonotype was seen ten or more times. For the CDR3, the DNA is TGTGCCACCAGCAGCCCTCCGGGACAGGGGGCCCATACGCAGTATTTT. As protein: CATSSPPGQGAHTQYF. The chain links TRBV15 to TRBJ2-3; 12 nucleotides line up with TRBD1. In germline, CDR1 is LNHNV, CDR2 YYDKDF (reference sequence). The CDR3 totals 16 residues. V lost 3 bases to trimming and J lost 7 bases; unmatched junction nucleotides: 8.

In its sample, this clonotype was seen many times. The chain carries TRBV7-2 and TRBJ2-1; 10 positions match TRBD2. J was trimmed by 6 bases and V by 4 bases; bases with no gene match: 3. CDR1 and CDR2 (germline): SGHTA, FQGNSA. The CDR3 covers 14 residues. The chain's CDR3 is CASSSGTSANEQFF. The CDR3 DNA sequence: TGTGCCAGCAGCTCAGGGACTAGCGCCAATGAGCAGTTCTTC.

This clonotype has ten or more counts. The chain employs TRBV7-2 and TRBJ2-7; no reliable D call. The germline V gene encodes CDR1 SGHTA and CDR2 FQGNSA. The CDR3 has 18 residues. Between the trimmed V and J ends, which lost 5 bases and 2 bases, there was a span of 25 bases. CDR3 in DNA: TGTGCCAGCAGCCCTCGTAGTAGTGCCGAATTATCAACCTACGAGCAGTACTTC. It codes for CASSPRSSAELSTYEQYF.

This clonotype came up many times. V and J are TRBV28 and TRBJ1-1; D is ambiguous. The CDR3 is 14 amino acids. V was trimmed by 4 bases and J by 9 bases, leaving 18 bases between them. Germline CDR1 and CDR2: MDHEN and SYDVKM. CDR3 amino acids: CASSSPSGIGKAFF. The CDR3 nucleotides read TGTGCCAGCAGTTCCCCCTCGGGCATCGGTAAAGCTTTCTTT.

J is TRBJ2-2 and V is TRBV20-1, with 7 bases that match TRBD2. The CDR3 is 15 amino acids. The V gene end was trimmed by 0 bases and the J gene end by 4 bases; junction bases not matched to a gene: 5. The V gene's germline CDR1 is DFQATT and CDR2 SNEGSKA (reference sequence). The CDR3 nucleotides are TGCAGTGCTAGAGAGGCGGGAGCGAGCACCGGGGAGCTGTTTTTT. Its translation: CSAREAGASTGELFF.

V usage is TRBV25-1 and J usage is TRBJ1-2; 8 nucleotides line up with TRBD1. Per germline, CDR1 MGHDK and CDR2 SYGVNS. After removal of 6 bases from V and 4 bases from J, the junction contained 10 bases not matched to a gene. CDR3 length: 15 residues. CDR3 sequence: CASSDIGTGGYGYTF. DNA for the CDR3: TGTGCCAGCAGCGATATCGGGACAGGAGGCTATGGCTACACCTTC.

The chain links TRBV20-1 to TRBJ1-1, with a possible D match to TRBD1 (6 bases). V was pared by 2 bases and J by 1 base, with 11 bases between. The CDR3 is 14 amino acids. Germline V lookup: CDR1 DFQATT, CDR2 SNEGSKA (reference sequence). The CDR3 DNA reads as TGCAGTGCTAGACAGGACAGCGAGAACACTGAAGCTTTCTTT. It codes for CSARQDSENTEAFF.

This clonotype was seen repeatedly, ten times or more. The J gene is TRBJ2-1, the V gene TRBV3-1; a possible D gene is TRBD2 (7 bases). Per the germline V gene, CDR1 is LGHDT and CDR2 is YNNKEL (reference sequence). The CDR3 sequence is 13 residues long. Trimming removed 0 bases at V and 9 bases at J, with 9 bases between. The CDR3 spells CASSQDRGGEQFF. The CDR3 DNA is TGTGCCAGCAGCCAAGATAGGGGGGGTGAGCAGTTCTTC.

The table lists this clonotype with many counts. The chain uses TRBV11-2 and TRBJ2-3, with D uncertain. CDR1 is SGHAT and CDR2 is FQNNGV in the germline V gene. The CDR3 spans 12 residues. The ends were cut back, 5 bases at V and 0 bases at J, with 3 bases in the middle. The CDR3 here is CASSASTDTQYF. CDR3 nucleotides: TGTGCCAGCAGCGCTAGCACAGATACGCAGTATTTT.

At least ten counts were recorded for this clonotype. The V call is TRBV7-2, the J call TRBJ2-1; D gene ambiguous. V lost 3 bases to trimming and J lost 5 bases, with 8 bases between them. The CDR3 length is 13 residues. Germline values: CDR1 SGHTA, CDR2 FQGNSA. CDR3 sequence reads: CASSLRRHNEQFF. CDR3 DNA: TGTGCCAGCAGCTTGAGACGGCACAATGAGCAGTTCTTC.

The genes are TRBV29-1 and TRBJ2-7, with TRBD1 as a possible D gene (5 bases). The V gene's germline CDR1 is SQVTM and CDR2 ANQGSEA. This CDR3 spans 13 amino acids. Trimming removed 4 bases at V and 2 bases at J, with 12 bases between. The CDR3 here is CSVGTFGTYEQYF. CDR3 in DNA: TGCAGCGTTGGGACATTTGGAACCTACGAGCAGTACTTC.

V is TRBV4-3 and J is TRBJ2-3, with 11 bases identical to TRBD2. V lost 5 bases and J lost 0; bases outside the gene matches: 13. Germline CDR1 reads LGHNA; CDR2 reads YSLEER. The CDR3 is made up of 19 amino acids. This chain's CDR3 is CASSGWGTSGETSTDTQYF. The CDR3 DNA sequence: TGCGCCAGCAGCGGATGGGGGACTAGCGGAGAAACTAGCACAGATACGCAGTATTTT.

This clonotype was seen repeatedly, ten times or more. The genes are TRBV7-2 and TRBJ2-7; weak D call: TRBD1 (5 bases). This CDR3 comprises 14 residues. Trimming pared 4 bases from V and 1 base from J, leaving 11 bases between. Germline V gene sequence: CDR1 SGHTA, CDR2 FQGNSA. DNA for the CDR3: TGTGCCAGCAGCTCCCAGGGATCTTCCTACGAGCAGTACTTC. Amino acids: CASSSQGSSYEQYF.

The chain links TRBV5-1 to TRBJ2-1; D is possibly TRBD2 (5 bases). Germline lookup yields CDR1 SGHRS and CDR2 YFSETQ. The CDR3 covers 15 residues. Trimming pared 1 base from V and 1 base from J, leaving 9 bases between. CDR3 sequence: CASSLNGVSYNEQFF. Written as DNA, the CDR3 is TGCGCCAGCAGCTTGAACGGGGTTTCCTACAATGAGCAGTTCTTC.

This clonotype came up many times. The rearrangement joins TRBV24-1 to TRBJ2-1, with unresolved D. CDR1 KGHDR and CDR2 SFDVKD come from the germline V gene. V shed 5 bases and J shed 6 bases, with 13 bases lying between them. The CDR3 has 14 residues. The CDR3 region has the DNA TGTGCCACCAGTGTTCAGTCCGCGGCCAATGAGCAGTTCTTC. Residues: CATSVQSAANEQFF.

This clonotype was recorded at least ten times. This chain connects TRBV28 to TRBJ2-7, with no clear D. Between the trimmed V and J ends, which lost 4 bases and 1 base, there was a span of 11 bases. Germline V gives CDR1 MDHEN, CDR2 SYDVKM. The CDR3 is 14 residues long. The CDR3 loop reads CASSSVTESYEQYF. The DNA for the CDR3 is TGTGCCAGCAGTTCCGTGACGGAGTCCTACGAGCAGTACTTC.

This chain uses TRBV11-1 with TRBJ1-2; a weak D match, TRBD1 (5 bases). V lost 5 bases, J lost 5 bases, and 15 bases lay in between. Germline lookup yields CDR1 SGHAT and CDR2 FQDESV (reference sequence). The CDR3 contains 14 residues. Here the CDR3 DNA reads TGTGCCAGCAGCCCCTCTTGGACACCTTATGGCTACACCTTC. Translated, it gives CASSPSWTPYGYTF.

This clonotype has a count of ten or more. V gene TRBV12-3 or TRBV12-4 combines with J gene TRBJ2-5; the D call may be TRBD1 or TRBD2 (6 bases each). The CDR3 has 17 residues. V lost 0 bases and J lost 5, with 19 bases in between. CDR3 amino acids: CASSLARMGGWSETQYF. CDR3 bases: TGTGCCAGCAGTTTAGCGCGGATGGGGGGCTGGTCGGAGACCCAGTACTTC.

This clonotype was picked up a small number of times. The chain is built from TRBV5-1 and TRBJ1-3; D is ambiguous. Germline CDR1 SGHRS, CDR2 YFSETQ. Trimming left V 4 bases short and J 0 bases short, with 8 bases between. The CDR3 is made up of 14 amino acids. The CDR3 nucleotides are TGCGCCAGCAGCATAGGAGACTCTGGAAACACCATATATTTT. Translated: CASSIGDSGNTIYF.

There are a few counts of this clonotype. The rearrangement links TRBV7-2 to TRBJ1-2; TRBD1 matches at 10 bases. Unmatched junction bases numbered 8, after V lost 0 bases and J lost 13 bases. The CDR3 totals 14 residues. Germline-derived CDR1 and CDR2 are SGHTA and FQGNSA. The CDR3, as DNA: TGTGCCAGCAGCTTAGCCCGGACAGGGGGTGGAAGCACCTTC. This translates into CASSLARTGGGSTF.

This clonotype was counted a few times. The chain couples TRBV4-3 to TRBJ2-3; 9 bases match TRBD2. V trimming: 1 base; J trimming: 4 bases; junction bases outside the gene matches: 6. Germline V gene sequence: CDR1 LGHNA, CDR2 YSLEER. The CDR3 is made up of 16 amino acids. The chain's CDR3 is CASSQAPSGTADTQYF. CDR3 DNA: TGCGCCAGCAGCCAAGCACCTAGCGGGACGGCAGATACGCAGTATTTT.

The chain recombines TRBV5-1 with TRBJ2-7; 8 nucleotides agree with TRBD2. The CDR3 has 15 amino acids. The V gene's germline CDR1 is SGHRS and CDR2 YFSETQ. V dropped 0 bases and J dropped 6; count of bases not matched to a gene: 8. CDR3 sequence: CASSLEAGGLLEQYF. The CDR3 DNA is TGCGCCAGCAGCTTGGAGGCGGGAGGACTTCTCGAGCAGTACTTC.

The chain recombines TRBV7-3 with TRBJ2-1, with a tentative D call TRBD2 (7 bases). Trimming took off 4 bases at V and 3 bases at J, with 16 bases between the two ends. There are 16 residues in the CDR3. From germline, CDR1 is SGHTA and CDR2 FQGTGA. CDR3: CASSSRGGSDYNEQFF. The CDR3 DNA reads as TGTGCCAGCAGCTCAAGGGGGGGGAGCGACTACAATGAGCAGTTCTTC. Filled out from reference TRBV7-3 and TRBJ2-1, the complete variable domain reads GAGVSQTPSNKVTEKGKYVELRCDPISGHTALYWYRQSLGQGPEFLIYFQGTGAADDSGLPNDRFFAVRPEGSVSTLKIQRTERGDSAVYLCASSSRGGSDYNEQFFGPGTRLTVL.